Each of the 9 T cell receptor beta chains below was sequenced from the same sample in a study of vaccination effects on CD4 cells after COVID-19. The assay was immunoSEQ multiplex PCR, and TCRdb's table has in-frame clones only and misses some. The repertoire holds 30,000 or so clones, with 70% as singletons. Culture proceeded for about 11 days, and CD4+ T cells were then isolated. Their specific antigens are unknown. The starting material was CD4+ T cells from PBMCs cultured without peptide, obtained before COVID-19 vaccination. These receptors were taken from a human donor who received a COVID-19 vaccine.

The CDR3 region is CASSYTKAGNTEAFF. CDR3 sequence (DNA): TGTGCCAGCAGTTACACCAAAGCGGGAAACACTGAAGCTTTCTTT. The chain uses TRBV6-5 and TRBJ1-1; D gene uncertain. The CDR3 totals 15 residues. V was trimmed by 2 bases and J by 2 bases, leaving 12 bases between them. Germline assignment: CDR1 MNHEY and CDR2 SVGAGI.

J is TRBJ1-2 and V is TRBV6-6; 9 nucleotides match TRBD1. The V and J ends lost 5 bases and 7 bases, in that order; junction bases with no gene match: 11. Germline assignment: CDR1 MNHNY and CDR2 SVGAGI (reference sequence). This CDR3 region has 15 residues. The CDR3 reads CASSPRDRANIGYTF. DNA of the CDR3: TGTGCCAGCAGTCCCCGGGACAGGGCTAATATTGGCTACACCTTC.

As DNA, the CDR3 is TGTGCCAGTAGTCCCCAGGGACTGAGCACAGATACGCAGTATTTT. Amino acids: CASSPQGLSTDTQYF. V and J are TRBV19 and TRBJ2-3; weak D call: TRBD2 (6 bases). Per the germline V gene, CDR1 is LNHDA and CDR2 is SQIVND (reference sequence). The CDR3 sequence is 15 residues long. V was trimmed by 5 bases and J by 0 bases, leaving 12 bases between them.

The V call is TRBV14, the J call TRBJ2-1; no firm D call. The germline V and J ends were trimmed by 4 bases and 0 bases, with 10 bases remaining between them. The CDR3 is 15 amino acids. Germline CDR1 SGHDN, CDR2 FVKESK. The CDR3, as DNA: TGTGCCAGCAGCCGGGGTTGGGGCTCCTACAATGAGCAGTTCTTC. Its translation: CASSRGWGSYNEQFF. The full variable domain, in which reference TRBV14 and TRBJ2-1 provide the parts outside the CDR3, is EAGVTQFPSHSVIEKGQTVTLRCDPISGHDNLYWYRRVMGKEIKFLLHFVKESKQDESGMPNNRFLAERTGGTYSTLKVQPAELEDSGVYFCASSRGWGSYNEQFFGPGTRLTVL.

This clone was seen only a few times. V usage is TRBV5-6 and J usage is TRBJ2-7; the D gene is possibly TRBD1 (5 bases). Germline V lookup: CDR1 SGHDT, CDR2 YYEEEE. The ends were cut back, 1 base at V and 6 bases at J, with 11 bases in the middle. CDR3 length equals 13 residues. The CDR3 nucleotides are TGTGCCAGCAGCTTGAATCTTAGGGGCGAGCAGTACTTC. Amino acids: CASSLNLRGEQYF.

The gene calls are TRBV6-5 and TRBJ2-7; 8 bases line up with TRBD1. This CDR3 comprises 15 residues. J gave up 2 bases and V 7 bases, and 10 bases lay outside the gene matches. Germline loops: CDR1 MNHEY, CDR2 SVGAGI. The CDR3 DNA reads TGTGCCAGCACCTACTCCGGGACAGGAGCCTACGAGCAGTACTTC. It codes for CASTYSGTGAYEQYF.

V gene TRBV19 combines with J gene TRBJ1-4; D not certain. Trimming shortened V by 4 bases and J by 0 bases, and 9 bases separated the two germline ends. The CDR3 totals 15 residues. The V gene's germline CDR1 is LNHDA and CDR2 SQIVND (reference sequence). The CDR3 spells CASSRRGATNEKLFF. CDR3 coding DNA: TGTGCCAGTAGTAGGCGCGGTGCAACTAATGAAAAACTGTTTTTT.

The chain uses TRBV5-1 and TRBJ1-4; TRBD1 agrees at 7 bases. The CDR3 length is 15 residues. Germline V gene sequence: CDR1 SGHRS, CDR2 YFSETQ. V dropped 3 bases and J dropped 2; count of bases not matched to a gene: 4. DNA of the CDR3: TGCGCCAGCAGCTACAACAGGGGTACTAATGAAAAACTGTTTTTT. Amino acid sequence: CASSYNRGTNEKLFF.

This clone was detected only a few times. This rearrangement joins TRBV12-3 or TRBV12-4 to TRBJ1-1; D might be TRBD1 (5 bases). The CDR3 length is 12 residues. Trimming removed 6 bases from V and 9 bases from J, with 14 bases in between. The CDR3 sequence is CASSPGGRQAFF. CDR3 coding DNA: TGTGCCAGCAGCCCGGGGGGGAGGCAAGCTTTCTTT.